These T cell receptor beta chains were read from a single sample in a study of shared clonotypes between healthy human individuals. Using immunoSEQ multiplex PCR, the repertoire was profiled, and TCRdb retains in-frame clones only, with some absent. The sample yields about half a million clones, about 78% seen once. Sequenced input: PBMCs. Receptor source: a woman in her thirties or forties in good health. Some clones in this sample may be carry-over from other donors' samples. Both conserved end residues are part of each CDR3. D genes are given only for firm matches. Clone size is shown for a subset of rows, as once, few, many or a class of expanded clone.

J: TRBJ2-7; V: TRBV7-6; size: -; D: -; length: 13; DNA: TGTGCCAGCAGCTTAGGGGGGAGTGACGAGCAGTACTTC; CDR3: CASSLGGSDEQYF
J: TRBJ1-2; V: TRBV27; size: -; D: -; length: 13; DNA: TGTGCCAGCAGTCTATCCGGGGGTCATGGCTACACCTTC; CDR3: CASSLSGGHGYTF
J: TRBJ2-1; V: TRBV5-1; size: -; D: TRBD2; length: 18; DNA: TGCGCCAGCAGCTTGGAGGCCTCGGGACTAGCGGACCTTAGGGGGCAGTTCTTC; CDR3: CASSLEASGLADLRGQFF
J: TRBJ2-7; V: TRBV5-4; size: -; D: -; length: 13; DNA: TGTGCCAGCAGCTTAGGAGCAGACTACGAGCAGTACTTC; CDR3: CASSLGADYEQYF
J: TRBJ2-3; V: TRBV29-1; size: -; D: TRBD1; length: 11; DNA: TGCAGCGCTACAGGGGGGGATACGCAGTATTTT; CDR3: CSATGGDTQYF
J: TRBJ2-1; V: TRBV18; size: -; D: TRBD2; length: 14; DNA: TGTGCTATAAAGGGTAGCGGGACCCACAATGAGCAGTTCTTC; CDR3: CAIKGSGTHNEQFF
J: TRBJ2-7; V: TRBV23-1; size: -; D: -; length: 16; DNA: TGCGCCAGCAGTCAATCCGGACAAAAGGGGCCAGACGAGCAGTACTTC; CDR3: CASSQSGQKGPDEQYF
J: TRBJ2-3; V: TRBV27; size: -; D: TRBD1; length: 13; DNA: TGTGCCAGCAGTTTTCAGGGGGTGGATACGCAGTATTTT; CDR3: CASSFQGVDTQYF
J: TRBJ2-1; V: TRBV7-2; size: once; D: -; length: 14; DNA: TGTGCCAGCAGCTTACGAGGGAGATACAATGAGCAGTTCTTC; CDR3: CASSLRGRYNEQFF
J: TRBJ2-2; V: TRBV7-3; size: -; D: -; length: 18; DNA: TGTGCCAGCAGCTCCGTGGCCATTAAGGGGTCTAACACCGGGGAGCTGTTTTTT; CDR3: CASSSVAIKGSNTGELFF
J: TRBJ2-7; V: TRBV10-3; size: -; D: TRBD1; length: 11; DNA: TGTGCCATCACGGCAGGGGGCGAGCAGTACTTC; CDR3: CAITAGGEQYF
J: TRBJ2-3; V: TRBV6-6; size: -; D: -; length: 14; DNA: TGTGCCAGCAGGAACGTCGAGAGCACAGATACGCAGTATTTT; CDR3: CASRNVESTDTQYF
J: TRBJ2-2; V: TRBV5-4; size: -; D: -; length: 13; DNA: TGTGCCAGCAGCACCCGGCAGGGTGGGGAGCTGTTTTTT; CDR3: CASSTRQGGELFF
J: TRBJ2-5; V: TRBV4-2; size: -; D: TRBD2; length: 16; DNA: TGTGCCAGCAGCCAAGGACTAGCGGGAGGGGAGGAGACCCAGTACTTC; CDR3: CASSQGLAGGEETQYF
J: TRBJ2-7; V: TRBV9; size: -; D: -; length: 15; DNA: TGTGCCAGCAGCGTAGGGCCGGACGGGGACTACGAGCAGTACTTC; CDR3: CASSVGPDGDYEQYF
J: TRBJ2-2; V: TRBV5-1; size: -; D: TRBD2; length: 17; DNA: TGCGCCAGCAGCATTCTATCGGCGGGAGGGGGAACCGGGGAGCTGTTTTTT; CDR3: CASSILSAGGGTGELFF
J: TRBJ1-1; V: TRBV6-5; size: -; D: -; length: 12; DNA: TGTGCCAGCAAAGCGGGGGGCACTGAAGCTTTCTTT; CDR3: CASKAGGTEAFF
J: TRBJ1-4; V: TRBV28; size: -; D: -; length: 14; DNA: TGTGCCAGCAACACCGGGACACCTAATGAAAAACTGTTTTTT; CDR3: CASNTGTPNEKLFF
J: TRBJ2-1; V: TRBV28; size: many; D: TRBD2; length: 18; DNA: TGTGCCAGCAGTATGCTTCCCTGGACTAGCGGGAGTCGCAATGAGCAGTTCTTC; CDR3: CASSMLPWTSGSRNEQFF
J: TRBJ2-7; V: TRBV28; size: -; D: TRBD1; length: 14; DNA: TGTGCCAGCAGTCCGGGGACAGGGGTTCACGAGCAGTACTTC; CDR3: CASSPGTGVHEQYF
J: TRBJ2-2; V: TRBV5-1; size: -; D: TRBD1; length: 16; DNA: TGCGCCAGCAGCTTTGGCACCCAACAGGGGACCGGGGAGCTGTTTTTT; CDR3: CASSFGTQQGTGELFF
J: TRBJ2-3; V: TRBV5-4; size: few; D: TRBD2; length: 15; DNA: TGTGCCAGCAGTGGGGGGGCTAGCGGGAAGGATACGCAGTATTTT; CDR3: CASSGGASGKDTQYF
J: TRBJ2-6; V: TRBV11-3; size: -; D: -; length: 15; DNA: TGTGCCAGCAGCTTATCGCCGGGGGGGGCCAACGTCCTGACTTTC; CDR3: CASSLSPGGANVLTF
J: TRBJ2-7; V: TRBV5-1; size: -; D: TRBD2; length: 13; DNA: TGCGCCAGCAGCCCGACTAGCGGCTACGAGCAGTACTTC; CDR3: CASSPTSGYEQYF
J: TRBJ1-5; V: TRBV7-9; size: -; D: -; length: 12; DNA: TGTGCCAGCAGCCAAAGCAATCAGCCCCAGCATTTT; CDR3: CASSQSNQPQHF
J: TRBJ2-1; V: TRBV19; size: few; D: -; length: 13; DNA: TGTGCCAGTAGTCCGGGGTATTACAATGAGCAGTTCTTC; CDR3: CASSPGYYNEQFF
J: TRBJ1-5; V: TRBV19; size: few; D: -; length: 13; DNA: TGTGCCAGTAGTGAGTTTAGCAATCAGCCCCAGCATTTT; CDR3: CASSEFSNQPQHF
J: TRBJ2-1; V: TRBV27; size: once; D: TRBD2; length: 15; DNA: TGTGCCAGCAGTTTAGGGACTAGCGGATACAATGAGCAGTTCTTC; CDR3: CASSLGTSGYNEQFF
J: TRBJ2-1; V: TRBV30; size: -; D: -; length: 14; DNA: TGTGCCTGGAGTCCCCGGGGGCCCTTGGATGAGCAGTTCTTC; CDR3: CAWSPRGPLDEQFF
J: TRBJ2-7; V: TRBV28; size: -; D: TRBD1; length: 16; DNA: TGTGCCAGCAGTCCCACAGGGGGCGTAAGCTCCTACGAGCAGTACTTC; CDR3: CASSPTGGVSSYEQYF
J: TRBJ1-2; V: TRBV28; size: -; D: -; length: 10; DNA: TGTGCCAGCTTTAACTATGGCTACACCTTC; CDR3: CASFNYGYTF
J: TRBJ1-2; V: TRBV27; size: -; D: -; length: 12; DNA: TGTGCCAGCAGTCGATCGGGGGATGGCTACACCTTC; CDR3: CASSRSGDGYTF
J: TRBJ2-7; V: TRBV5-1; size: once; D: -; length: 16; DNA: TGCGCCAGCAGCCCCAGACAGGGAGGGAGCTCCTACGAGCAGTACTTC; CDR3: CASSPRQGGSSYEQYF
J: TRBJ2-7; V: TRBV6-1; size: -; D: -; length: 14; DNA: TGTGCCAGCAGTGAAGTCGGCGGGTCCTACGAGCAGTACTTC; CDR3: CASSEVGGSYEQYF
J: TRBJ2-2; V: TRBV5-4; size: -; D: -; length: 16; DNA: TGTGCCAGCAGCTTGAGGGACTGGAAAAACACCGGGGAGCTGTTTTTT; CDR3: CASSLRDWKNTGELFF
J: TRBJ2-5; V: TRBV15; size: -; D: -; length: 15; DNA: TGTGCCACCCAGGGTTACCGAGGGTACCAAGAGACCCAGTACTTC; CDR3: CATQGYRGYQETQYF
J: TRBJ2-3; V: TRBV5-1; size: -; D: -; length: 13; DNA: TGCGCCAGCAGCTTGGTCCCCGGGACGGAGCAGTATTTT; CDR3: CASSLVPGTEQYF
J: TRBJ2-3; V: TRBV21-1; size: many; D: -; length: 15; DNA: TGTGCCAGCATCCGGACTAGCGGTGGTACAGATACGCAGTATTTT; CDR3: CASIRTSGGTDTQYF
J: TRBJ2-2; V: TRBV7-9; size: -; D: -; length: 18; DNA: TGTGCCAGCAGCTTGAATGTTGGACAGCGAACGAACACCGGGGAGCTGTTTTTT; CDR3: CASSLNVGQRTNTGELFF
J: TRBJ2-7; V: TRBV25-1; size: -; D: -; length: 14; DNA: TGTGCCAGCAGTGACCTTGAGGGTTATCGGGAGCAGTACTTC; CDR3: CASSDLEGYREQYF
J: TRBJ2-2; V: TRBV28; size: few; D: TRBD2; length: 15; DNA: TGTGCCAGCAGCCTGGGACTAGCGGGAGCCGGGGAGCTGTTTTTT; CDR3: CASSLGLAGAGELFF
J: TRBJ1-1; V: TRBV5-6; size: few; D: -; length: 14; DNA: TGTGCCAGCAGCTTGGACCAGGGGAACACTGAAGCTTTCTTT; CDR3: CASSLDQGNTEAFF
J: TRBJ2-7; V: TRBV11-2; size: -; D: -; length: 14; DNA: TGTGCCAGCAGCTTAGACTTAACTCTCGGCGAGCAGTACTTC; CDR3: CASSLDLTLGEQYF
J: TRBJ1-2; V: TRBV9; size: -; D: -; length: 13; DNA: TGTGCCAGCAGCGGACTAACGGGGGATGGCTACACCTTC; CDR3: CASSGLTGDGYTF
J: TRBJ1-1; V: TRBV5-6; size: -; D: -; length: 13; DNA: TGTGCCAGCAGCTTCAGTGGGAACACTGAAGCTTTCTTT; CDR3: CASSFSGNTEAFF